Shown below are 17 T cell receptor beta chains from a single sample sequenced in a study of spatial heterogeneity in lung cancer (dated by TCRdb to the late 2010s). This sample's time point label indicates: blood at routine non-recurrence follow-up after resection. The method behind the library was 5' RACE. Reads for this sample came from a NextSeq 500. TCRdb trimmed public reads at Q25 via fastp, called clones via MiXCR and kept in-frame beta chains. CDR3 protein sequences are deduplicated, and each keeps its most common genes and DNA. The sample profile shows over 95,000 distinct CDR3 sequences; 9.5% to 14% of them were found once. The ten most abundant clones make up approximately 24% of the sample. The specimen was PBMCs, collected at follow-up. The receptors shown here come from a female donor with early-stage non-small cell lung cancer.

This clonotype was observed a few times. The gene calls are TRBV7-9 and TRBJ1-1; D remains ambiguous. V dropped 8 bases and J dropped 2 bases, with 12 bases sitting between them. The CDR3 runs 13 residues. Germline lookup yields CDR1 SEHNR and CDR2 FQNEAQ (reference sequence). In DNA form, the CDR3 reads TGTGCCAGCGGCGGAATCCGTAACACTGAAGCTTTCTTT. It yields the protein CASGGIRNTEAFF.

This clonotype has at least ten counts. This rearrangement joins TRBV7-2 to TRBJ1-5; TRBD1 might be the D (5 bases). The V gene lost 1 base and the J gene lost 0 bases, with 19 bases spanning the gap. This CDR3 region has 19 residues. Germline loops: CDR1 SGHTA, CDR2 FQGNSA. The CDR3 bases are TGTGCCAGCAGCTTAGTGTACGGTGGGGACGGATATAGCAATCAGCCCCAGCATTTT. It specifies CASSLVYGGDGYSNQPQHF.

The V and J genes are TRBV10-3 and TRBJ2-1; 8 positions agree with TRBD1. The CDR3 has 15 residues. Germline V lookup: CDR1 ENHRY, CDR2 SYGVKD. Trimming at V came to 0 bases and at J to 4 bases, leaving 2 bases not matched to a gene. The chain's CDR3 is CAISESQGDYNEQFF. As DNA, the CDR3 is TGTGCCATCAGTGAGTCACAGGGGGATTACAATGAGCAGTTCTTC.

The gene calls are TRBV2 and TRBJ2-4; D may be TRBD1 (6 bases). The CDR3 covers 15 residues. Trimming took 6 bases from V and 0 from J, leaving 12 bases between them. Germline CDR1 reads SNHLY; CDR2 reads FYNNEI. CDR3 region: CASSADSLAKNIQYF. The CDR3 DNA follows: TGTGCCAGCAGCGCGGACAGTTTAGCCAAAAACATTCAGTACTTC. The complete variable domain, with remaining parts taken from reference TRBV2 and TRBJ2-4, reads EPEVTQTPSHQVTQMGQEVILRCVPISNHLYFYWYRQILGQKVEFLVSFYNNEISEKSEIFDDQFSVERPDGSNFTLKIRSTKLEDSAMYFCASSADSLAKNIQYFGAGTRLSVL.

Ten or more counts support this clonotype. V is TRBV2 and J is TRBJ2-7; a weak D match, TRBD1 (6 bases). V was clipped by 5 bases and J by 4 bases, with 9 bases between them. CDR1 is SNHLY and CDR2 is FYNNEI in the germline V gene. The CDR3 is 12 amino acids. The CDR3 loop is CASSLDSYEQYF. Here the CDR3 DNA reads TGTGCCAGCAGTTTGGACAGTTACGAGCAGTACTTC.

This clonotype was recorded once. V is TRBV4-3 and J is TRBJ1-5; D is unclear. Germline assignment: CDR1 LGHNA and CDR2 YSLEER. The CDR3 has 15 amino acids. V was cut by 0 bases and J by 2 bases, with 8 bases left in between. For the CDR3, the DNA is TGCGCCAGCAGCCAAGAACTGGCAGGCAATCAGCCCCAGCATTTT. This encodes CASSQELAGNQPQHF.

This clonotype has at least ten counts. The CDR3 DNA is TGCGCCAGCAGGGGACAGCCTAATGAAAAACTGTTTTTT. Its protein product is CASRGQPNEKLFF. The V and J genes are TRBV5-1 and TRBJ1-4, with 7 positions matching TRBD1. The V and J ends lost 5 bases and 3 bases, in that order; junction bases with no gene match: 1. The germline V gene encodes CDR1 SGHRS and CDR2 YFSETQ. The CDR3 has 13 residues. The full variable domain, completed using reference TRBV5-1 and TRBJ1-4, is KAGVTQTPRYLIKTRGQQVTLSCSPISGHRSVSWYQQTPGQGLQFLFEYFSETQRNKGNFPGRFSGRQFSNSRSEMNVSTLELGDSALYLCASRGQPNEKLFFGSGTQLSVL.

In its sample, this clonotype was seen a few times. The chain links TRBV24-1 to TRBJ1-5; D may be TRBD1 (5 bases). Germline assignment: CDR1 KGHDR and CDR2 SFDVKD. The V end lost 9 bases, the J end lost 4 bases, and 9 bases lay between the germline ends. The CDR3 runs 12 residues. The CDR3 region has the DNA TGTGCCACCGGCGGGGGGAATCAGCCCCAGCATTTT. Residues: CATGGGNQPQHF.

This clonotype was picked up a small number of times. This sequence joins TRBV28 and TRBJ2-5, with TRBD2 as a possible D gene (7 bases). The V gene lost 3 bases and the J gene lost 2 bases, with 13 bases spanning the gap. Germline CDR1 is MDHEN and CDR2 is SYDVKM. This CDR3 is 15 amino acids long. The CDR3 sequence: CASSFPRGGQETQYF. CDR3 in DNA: TGTGCCAGCAGTTTCCCTAGGGGGGGACAAGAGACCCAGTACTTC.

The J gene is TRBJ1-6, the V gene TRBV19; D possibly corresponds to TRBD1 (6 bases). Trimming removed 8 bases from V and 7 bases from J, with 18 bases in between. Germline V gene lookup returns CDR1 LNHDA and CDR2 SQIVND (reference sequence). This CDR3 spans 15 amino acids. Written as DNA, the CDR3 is TGTGCCAGTCTTACTCGGCACAGGGAGAATTCACCCCTCCACTTT. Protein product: CASLTRHRENSPLHF. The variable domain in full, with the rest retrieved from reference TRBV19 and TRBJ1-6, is DGGITQSPKYLFRKEGQNVTLSCEQNLNHDAMYWYRQDPGQGLRLIYYSQIVNDFQKGDIAEGYSVSREKKESFPLTVTSAQKNPTAFYLCASLTRHRENSPLHFGNGTRLTVT.

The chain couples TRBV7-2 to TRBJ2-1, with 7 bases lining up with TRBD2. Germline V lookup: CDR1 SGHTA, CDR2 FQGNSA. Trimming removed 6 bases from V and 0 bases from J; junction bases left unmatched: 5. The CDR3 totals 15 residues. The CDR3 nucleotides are TGTGCCAGCAGGATCGGCGGGAGCTCCTACAATGAGCAGTTCTTC. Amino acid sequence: CASRIGGSSYNEQFF.

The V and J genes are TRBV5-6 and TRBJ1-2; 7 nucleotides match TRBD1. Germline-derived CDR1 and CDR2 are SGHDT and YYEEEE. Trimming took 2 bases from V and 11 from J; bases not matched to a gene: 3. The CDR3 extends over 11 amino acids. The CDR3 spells CASSFRQGYTF. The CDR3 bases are TGTGCCAGCAGCTTCCGACAGGGTTACACCTTC.

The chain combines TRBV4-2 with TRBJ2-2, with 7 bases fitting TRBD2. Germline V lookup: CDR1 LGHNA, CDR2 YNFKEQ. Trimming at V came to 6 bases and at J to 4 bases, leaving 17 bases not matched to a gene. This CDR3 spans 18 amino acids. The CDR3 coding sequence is TGTGCCAGCAGTTCCCCGGGACTACGCGAAGGGAGCACCGGGGAGCTGTTTTTT. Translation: CASSSPGLREGSTGELFF.

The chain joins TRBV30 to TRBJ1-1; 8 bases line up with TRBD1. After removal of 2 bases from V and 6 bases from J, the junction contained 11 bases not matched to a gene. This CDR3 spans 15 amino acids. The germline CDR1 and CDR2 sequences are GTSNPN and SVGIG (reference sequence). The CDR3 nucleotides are TGTGCCTGGAGTAACCTGGACAGGGATTGCTCTGAAGCTTTCTTT. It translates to CAWSNLDRDCSEAFF. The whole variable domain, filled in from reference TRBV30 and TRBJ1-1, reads SQTIHQWPATLVQPVGSPLSLECTVEGTSNPNLYWYRQAAGRGLQLLFYSVGIGQISSEVPQNLSASRPQDRQFILSSKKLLLSDSGFYLCAWSNLDRDCSEAFFGQGTRLTVV.

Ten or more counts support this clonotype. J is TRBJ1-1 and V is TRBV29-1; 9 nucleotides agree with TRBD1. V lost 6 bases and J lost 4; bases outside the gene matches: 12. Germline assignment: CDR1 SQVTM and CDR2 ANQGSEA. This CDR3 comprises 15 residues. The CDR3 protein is CSVVQGAFAGTEAFF. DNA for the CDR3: TGCAGCGTAGTACAGGGGGCCTTCGCTGGCACTGAAGCTTTCTTT.

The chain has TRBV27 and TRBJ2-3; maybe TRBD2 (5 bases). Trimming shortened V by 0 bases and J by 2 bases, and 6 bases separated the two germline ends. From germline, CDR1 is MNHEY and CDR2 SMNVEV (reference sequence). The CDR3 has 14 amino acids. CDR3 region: CASSLSRDTDTQYF. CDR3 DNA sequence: TGTGCCAGCAGTTTATCGAGGGACACAGATACGCAGTATTTT.

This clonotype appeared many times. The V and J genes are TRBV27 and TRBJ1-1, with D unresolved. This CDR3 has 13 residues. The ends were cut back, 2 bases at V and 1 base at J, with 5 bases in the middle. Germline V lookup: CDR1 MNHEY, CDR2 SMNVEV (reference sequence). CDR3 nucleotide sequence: TGTGCCAGCAGTTTACGGGGGAACACTGAAGCTTTCTTT. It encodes CASSLRGNTEAFF.